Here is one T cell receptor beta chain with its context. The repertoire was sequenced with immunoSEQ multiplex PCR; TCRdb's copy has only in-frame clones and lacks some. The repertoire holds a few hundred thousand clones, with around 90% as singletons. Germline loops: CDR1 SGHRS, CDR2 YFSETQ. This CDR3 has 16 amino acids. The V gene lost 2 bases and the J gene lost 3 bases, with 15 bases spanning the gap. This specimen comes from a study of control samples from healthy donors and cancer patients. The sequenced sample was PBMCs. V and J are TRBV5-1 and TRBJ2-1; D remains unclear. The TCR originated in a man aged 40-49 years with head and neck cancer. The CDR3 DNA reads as TGCGCCAGCAGCTTCCGGCCCATCACCTACTACAATGAGCAGTTCTTC. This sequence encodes CASSFRPITYYNEQFF.